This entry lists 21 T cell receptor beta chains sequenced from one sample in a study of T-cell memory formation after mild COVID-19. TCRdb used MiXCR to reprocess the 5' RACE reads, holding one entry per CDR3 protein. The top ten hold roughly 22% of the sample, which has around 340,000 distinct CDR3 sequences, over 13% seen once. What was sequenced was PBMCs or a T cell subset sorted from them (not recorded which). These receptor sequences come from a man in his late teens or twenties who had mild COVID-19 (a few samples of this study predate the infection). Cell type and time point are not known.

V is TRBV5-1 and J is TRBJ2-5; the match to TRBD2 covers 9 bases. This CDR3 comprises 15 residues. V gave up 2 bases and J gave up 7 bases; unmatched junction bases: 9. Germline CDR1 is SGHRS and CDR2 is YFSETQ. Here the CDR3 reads CASSLAEREAGTQYF. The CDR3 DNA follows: TGCGCCAGCAGCTTAGCCGAGCGGGAGGCGGGGACCCAGTACTTC.

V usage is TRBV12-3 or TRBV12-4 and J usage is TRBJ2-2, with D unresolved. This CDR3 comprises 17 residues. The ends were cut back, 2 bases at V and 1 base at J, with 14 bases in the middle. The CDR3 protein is CASSLPRPGRNTGELFF. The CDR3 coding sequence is TGTGCCAGCAGTTTACCACGTCCCGGACGGAACACCGGGGAGCTGTTTTTT.

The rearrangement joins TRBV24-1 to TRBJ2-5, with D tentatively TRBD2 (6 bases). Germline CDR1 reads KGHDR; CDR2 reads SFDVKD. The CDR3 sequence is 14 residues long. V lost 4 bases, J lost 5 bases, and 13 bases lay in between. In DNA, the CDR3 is TGTGCCACCAGTGACACCCTGGCGGGGGAGACCCAGTACTTC. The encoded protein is CATSDTLAGETQYF.

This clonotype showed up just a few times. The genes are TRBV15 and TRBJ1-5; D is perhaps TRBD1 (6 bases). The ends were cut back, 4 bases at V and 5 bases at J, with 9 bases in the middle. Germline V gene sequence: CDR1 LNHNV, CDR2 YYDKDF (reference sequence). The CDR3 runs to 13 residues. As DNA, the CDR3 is TGTGCCACCAGCAAACAGGGACATCAGCCCCAGCATTTT. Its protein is CATSKQGHQPQHF.

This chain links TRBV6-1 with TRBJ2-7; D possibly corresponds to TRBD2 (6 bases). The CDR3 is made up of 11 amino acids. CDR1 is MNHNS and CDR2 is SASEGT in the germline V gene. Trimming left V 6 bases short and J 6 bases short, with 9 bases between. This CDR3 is CASSGGTEQYV. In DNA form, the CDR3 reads TGTGCCAGCAGCGGAGGGACCGAGCAGTACGTC.

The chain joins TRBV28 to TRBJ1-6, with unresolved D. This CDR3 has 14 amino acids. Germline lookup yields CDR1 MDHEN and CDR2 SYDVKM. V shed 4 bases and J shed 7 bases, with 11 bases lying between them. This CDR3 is CASSSPAGNSPLHF. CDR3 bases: TGTGCCAGCAGTTCCCCAGCGGGCAATTCACCCCTCCACTTT. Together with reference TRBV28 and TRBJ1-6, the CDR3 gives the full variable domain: DVKVTQSSRYLVKRTGEKVFLECVQDMDHENMFWYRQDPGLGLRLIYFSYDVKMKEKGDIPEGYSVSREKKERFSLILESASTNQTSMYLCASSSPAGNSPLHFGNGTRLTVT.

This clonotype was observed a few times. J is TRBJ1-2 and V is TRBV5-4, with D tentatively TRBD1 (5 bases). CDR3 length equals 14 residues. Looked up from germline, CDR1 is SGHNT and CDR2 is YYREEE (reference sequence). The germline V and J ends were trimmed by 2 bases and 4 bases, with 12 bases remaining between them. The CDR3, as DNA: TGTGCCAGCAGCTTACCCGGGACCGCCTATGGCTACACCTTC. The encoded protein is CASSLPGTAYGYTF.

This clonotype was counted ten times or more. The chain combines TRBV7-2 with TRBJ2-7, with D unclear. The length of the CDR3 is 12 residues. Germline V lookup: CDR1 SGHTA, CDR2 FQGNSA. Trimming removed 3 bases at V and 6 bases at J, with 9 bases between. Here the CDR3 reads CASSFVAAEQYF. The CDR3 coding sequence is TGTGCCAGCAGCTTTGTTGCAGCCGAGCAGTACTTC.

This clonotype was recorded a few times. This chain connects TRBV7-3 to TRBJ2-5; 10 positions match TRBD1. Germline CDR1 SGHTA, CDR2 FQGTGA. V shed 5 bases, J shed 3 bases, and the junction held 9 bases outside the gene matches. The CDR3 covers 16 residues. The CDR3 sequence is CASSGGDRGFEETQYF. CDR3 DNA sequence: TGTGCCAGCAGCGGGGGGGACAGGGGATTTGAAGAGACCCAGTACTTC.

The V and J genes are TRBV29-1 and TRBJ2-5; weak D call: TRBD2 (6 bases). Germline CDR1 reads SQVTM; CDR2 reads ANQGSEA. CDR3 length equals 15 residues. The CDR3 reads CSVRRRGYGQETQYF. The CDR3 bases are TGCAGTGTTAGACGGCGGGGCTACGGTCAAGAGACCCAGTACTTC.

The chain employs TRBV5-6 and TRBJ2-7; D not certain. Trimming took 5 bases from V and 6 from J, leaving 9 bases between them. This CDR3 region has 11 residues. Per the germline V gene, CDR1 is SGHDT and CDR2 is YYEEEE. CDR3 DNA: TGTGCCAGCAGTCAGTCCGGCGAGCAGTACGTC. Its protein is CASSQSGEQYV.

The CDR3 loop reads CASAWAGNYGYTF. The CDR3 coding sequence is TGTGCCAGCGCATGGGCAGGCAACTATGGCTACACCTTC. This chain connects TRBV6-2 or TRBV6-3 to TRBJ1-2; no clear D gene. Germline-derived CDR1 and CDR2 are MNHEY and SVGEGT. The CDR3 loop spans 13 amino acids. V gave up 8 bases and J gave up 2 bases, with 12 bases separating them.

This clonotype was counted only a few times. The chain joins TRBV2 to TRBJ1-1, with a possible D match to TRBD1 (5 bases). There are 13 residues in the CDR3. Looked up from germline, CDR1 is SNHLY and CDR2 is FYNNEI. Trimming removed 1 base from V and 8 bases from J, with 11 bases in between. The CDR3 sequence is CASSEELGGEAFF. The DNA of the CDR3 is TGTGCCAGCAGTGAAGAGTTGGGGGGAGAAGCTTTCTTT.

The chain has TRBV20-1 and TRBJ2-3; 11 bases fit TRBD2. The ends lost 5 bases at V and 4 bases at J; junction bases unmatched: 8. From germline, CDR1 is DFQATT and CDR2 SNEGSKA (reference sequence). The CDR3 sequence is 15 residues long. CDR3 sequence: CSASRLAGGSDTQYF. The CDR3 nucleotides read TGCAGTGCTTCCCGTCTAGCGGGGGGTTCAGATACGCAGTATTTT.

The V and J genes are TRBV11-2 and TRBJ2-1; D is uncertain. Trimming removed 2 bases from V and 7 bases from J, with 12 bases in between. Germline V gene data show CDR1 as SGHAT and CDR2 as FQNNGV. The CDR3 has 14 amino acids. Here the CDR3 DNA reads TGTGCCAGCAGCTTATTTCCCGGGCGGAATGAGCAGTTCTTC. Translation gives CASSLFPGRNEQFF.

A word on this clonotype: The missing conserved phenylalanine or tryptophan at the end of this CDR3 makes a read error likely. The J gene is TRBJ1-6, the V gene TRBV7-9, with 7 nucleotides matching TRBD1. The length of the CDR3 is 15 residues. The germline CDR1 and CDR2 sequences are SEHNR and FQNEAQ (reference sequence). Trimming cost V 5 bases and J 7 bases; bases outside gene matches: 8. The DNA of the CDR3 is TGTGCCAGCAGCACGCGACAGGGAGGGAATTCACCCCTCCACCTT. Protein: CASSTRQGGNSPLHL.

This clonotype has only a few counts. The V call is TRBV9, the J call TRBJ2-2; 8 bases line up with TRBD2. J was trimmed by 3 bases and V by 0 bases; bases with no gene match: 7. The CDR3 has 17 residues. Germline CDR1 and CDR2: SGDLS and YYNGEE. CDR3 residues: CASSVVGGGPYTGELFF. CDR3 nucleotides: TGTGCCAGCAGCGTAGTCGGCGGGGGGCCGTACACCGGGGAGCTGTTTTTT.

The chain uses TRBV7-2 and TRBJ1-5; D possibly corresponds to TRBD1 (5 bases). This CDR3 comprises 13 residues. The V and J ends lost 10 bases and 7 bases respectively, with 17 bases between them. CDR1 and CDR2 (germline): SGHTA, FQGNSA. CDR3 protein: CATADSTGQPQHF. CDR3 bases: TGTGCCACCGCAGACAGCACGGGACAGCCCCAGCATTTT. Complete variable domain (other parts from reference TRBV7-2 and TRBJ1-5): GAGVSQSPSNKVTEKGKDVELRCDPISGHTALYWYRQSLGQGLEFLIYFQGNSAPDKSGLPSDRFSAERTGGSVSTLTIQRTQQEDSAVYLCATADSTGQPQHFGDGTRLSIL.

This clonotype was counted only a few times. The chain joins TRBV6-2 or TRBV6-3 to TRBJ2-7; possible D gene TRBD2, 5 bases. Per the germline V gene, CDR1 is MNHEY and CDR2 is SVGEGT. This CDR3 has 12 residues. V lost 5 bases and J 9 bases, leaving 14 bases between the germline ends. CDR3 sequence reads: CASSRGGLRQYV. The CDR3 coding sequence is TGTGCCAGCAGTCGAGGAGGCCTGCGGCAGTACGTC.

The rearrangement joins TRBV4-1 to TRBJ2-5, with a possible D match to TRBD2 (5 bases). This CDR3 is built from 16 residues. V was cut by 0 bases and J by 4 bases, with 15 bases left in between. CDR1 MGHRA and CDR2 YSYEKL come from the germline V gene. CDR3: CASSQERMSSGETQYF. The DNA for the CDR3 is TGCGCCAGCAGCCAAGAAAGGATGTCGAGCGGAGAGACCCAGTACTTC.

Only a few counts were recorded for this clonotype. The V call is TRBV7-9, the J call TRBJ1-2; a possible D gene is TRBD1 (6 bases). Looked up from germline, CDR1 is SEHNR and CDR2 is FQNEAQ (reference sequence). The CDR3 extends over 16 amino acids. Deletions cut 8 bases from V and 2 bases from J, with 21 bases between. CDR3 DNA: TGTGCCAGCGACACGCCCAACACAGGGACGAACTATGGCTACACCTTC. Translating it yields CASDTPNTGTNYGYTF.